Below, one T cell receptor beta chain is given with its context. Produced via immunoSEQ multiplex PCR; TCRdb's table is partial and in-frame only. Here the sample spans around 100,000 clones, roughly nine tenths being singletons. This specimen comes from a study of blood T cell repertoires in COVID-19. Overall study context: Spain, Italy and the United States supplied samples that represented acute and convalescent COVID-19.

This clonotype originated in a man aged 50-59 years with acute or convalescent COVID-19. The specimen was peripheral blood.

In DNA form, the CDR3 reads TGTGCCAGCATACTAGCGGGGGGGGATACAGATACGCAGTATTTT. This codes for CASILAGGDTDTQYF. This chain connects TRBV5-4 to TRBJ2-3, with TRBD2 identical over 13 bases. With V trimmed by 6 bases and J by 3 bases, 4 bases remained unmatched. The CDR3 has 15 residues. The V gene's germline CDR1 is SGHNT and CDR2 YYREEE (reference sequence).